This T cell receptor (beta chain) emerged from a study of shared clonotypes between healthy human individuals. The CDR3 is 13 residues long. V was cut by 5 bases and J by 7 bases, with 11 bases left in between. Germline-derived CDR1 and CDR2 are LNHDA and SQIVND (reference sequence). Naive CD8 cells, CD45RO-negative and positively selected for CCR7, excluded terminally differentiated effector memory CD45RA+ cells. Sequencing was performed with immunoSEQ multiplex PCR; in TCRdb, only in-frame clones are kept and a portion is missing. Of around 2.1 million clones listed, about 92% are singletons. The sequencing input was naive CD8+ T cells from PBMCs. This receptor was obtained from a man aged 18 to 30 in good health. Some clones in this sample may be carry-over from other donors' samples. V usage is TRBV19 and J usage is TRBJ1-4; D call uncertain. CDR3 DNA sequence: TGTGCCAGTAGTCGGGAGTTGGTTGAAAAACTGTTTTTT. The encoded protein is CASSRELVEKLFF. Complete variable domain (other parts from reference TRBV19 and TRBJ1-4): DGGITQSPKYLFRKEGQNVTLSCEQNLNHDAMYWYRQDPGQGLRLIYYSQIVNDFQKGDIAEGYSVSREKKESFPLTVTSAQKNPTAFYLCASSRELVEKLFFGSGTQLSVL.